Listed below are T cell receptor beta chains from one sample, sequenced in a study of radiation and T cells in renal cell carcinoma. Here immunoSEQ multiplex PCR was the method, and the copy in TCRdb shows in-frame clones only, minus some. Found here are around 81,000 clones, around four fifths of them singletons; the top ten hold roughly a tenth. This material consisted of blood, taken from a patient whose treatment included radiotherapy and nephrectomy. These TCRs come from a man over 45 with renal cell carcinoma. Both conserved end residues are part of each CDR3. D genes are given only for firm matches.

TRBJ2-3	TRBV7-9	TRBD2	TGTGCCAGCAGCTTCGGGGGATTAGCGGGACCCGCACTAGATACGCAGTATTTT	CASSFGGLAGPALDTQYF
TRBJ2-1	TRBV11-2	TRBD1	TGTGCCAGCAGCTTCCCAGGGCAGGGGGCGCCCTACAATGAGCAGTTCTTC	CASSFPGQGAPYNEQFF
TRBJ1-4	TRBV2	NA	TGTGCCAGCAGTGAAGTCGGGGGGCGTGAAAAACTGTTTTTT	CASSEVGGREKLFF
TRBJ2-1	TRBV19	TRBD2	TGTGCCAGTAGTATCCGGACTAGCGGGAGGAGCGGTGGTGAGCAGTTCTTC	CASSIRTSGRSGGEQFF
TRBJ1-2	TRBV1	NA	TGCACCAGCAGGCGCCCTAGGAACTATGGCTACACCTTC	CTSRRPRNYGYTF
TRBJ2-7	TRBV2	TRBD2	TGTGCCAGCATGATTAGCGGGGTCCTCTCCTACGAGCAGTACTTC	CASMISGVLSYEQYF
TRBJ1-6	TRBV5-4	TRBD1	TGTGCCAGCAGCTTGGGACAGGGGCACAATTCACCCCTCCACTTT	CASSLGQGHNSPLHF
TRBJ1-2	TRBV7-9	NA	TGTGCCAGCAGCTTAGGGGGCCGGGGCTACACCTTC	CASSLGGRGYTF
TRBJ1-3	TRBV19	NA	TGTGCCAGTAGTCCAGACCTTGGAAACACCATATATTTT	CASSPDLGNTIYF
TRBJ1-4	TRBV30	NA	TGTGCCTGGATGGAAGGGGGTGGGGAAAAACTGTTTTTT	CAWMEGGGEKLFF